These T cell receptor beta chains were read from a single sample in a study of CD8+CD57+ T cells in acquired aplastic anemia. One entry per CDR3 protein, called by TCRdb with MiXCR from the reads. Altogether approximately 180,000 distinct CDR3 sequences are present, about three fifths being singletons, with the ten largest covering roughly 42%. The material sequenced was sorted CD4+, CD8+, or CD8+CD57+ T cells (not recorded which) from PBMCs. The receptors shown here come from a human donor with aplastic anemia. The CDR3 runs from the conserved cysteine through the conserved F or W. D genes are given only for firm matches. Not all rows give a size; the values are once, few, many and, for expanded clones, a class.

D: TRBD2; size: -; J: TRBJ2-5; V: TRBV7-8; DNA: TGTGCCAGCAGCACCCCTGAGCGGGGGGAGACCCAGTACTTC; CDR3: CASSTPERGETQYF
D: TRBD1; size: many; J: TRBJ2-1; V: TRBV7-9; DNA: TGTGCCAGCAGCTTAGTACGGGACAGGGGGGATGAGCAGTTCTTC; CDR3: CASSLVRDRGDEQFF
D: -; size: -; J: TRBJ2-3; V: TRBV7-2; DNA: TGTGCCAGCAGCTTAGCTCCGCCGGCCACTAGCACAGATACGCAGTATTTT; CDR3: CASSLAPPATSTDTQYF
D: TRBD2; size: few; J: TRBJ2-7; V: TRBV20-1; DNA: TGCAGTGCTCAAGCGGGGAAGGGCTACGAGCAGTACTTC; CDR3: CSAQAGKGYEQYF
D: TRBD1; size: few; J: TRBJ2-7; V: TRBV15; DNA: TGTGCCACCAGCAGTGGACAGGGGCGCGAGCAGTACTTC; CDR3: CATSSGQGREQYF
D: -; size: few; J: TRBJ1-5; V: TRBV10-3; DNA: TGTGCCATCAGTCAGGGTACCAATCAGCCCCAGCATTTT; CDR3: CAISQGTNQPQHF
D: TRBD1; size: once; J: TRBJ1-1; V: TRBV20-1; DNA: TGCAGTGCTAGAGGCTCCGACCAGGGGGACACTGAAGCTTTCTTT; CDR3: CSARGSDQGDTEAFF
D: -; size: few; J: TRBJ1-6; V: TRBV20-1; DNA: TGCAGTGCTAGAGAGCATGGGGAAATTTATTCACCCCTCCACTTT; CDR3: CSAREHGEIYSPLHF
D: TRBD1; size: -; J: TRBJ1-4; V: TRBV7-2; DNA: TGTGCCAGCAGCGCGAGGACAGGGCTCAATGAAAAACTGTTTTTT; CDR3: CASSARTGLNEKLFF
D: TRBD1; size: -; J: TRBJ1-2; V: TRBV24-1; DNA: TGTGCCACCAGTGTCCGGGACAGCTCGATTTATGGCTACACCTTC; CDR3: CATSVRDSSIYGYTF
D: -; size: -; J: TRBJ1-4; V: TRBV20-1; DNA: TGCAGTGCTAGAGGGTTCCCTCCAGGGGATGGTGAAAAACTGTTTTTC; CDR3: CSARGFPPGDGEKLFF
D: -; size: -; J: TRBJ2-7; V: TRBV13; DNA: TGTGCTAGTGGTTCATATGACAGACTGACCTACGAGCAGTACTTC; CDR3: CASGSYDRLTYEQYF
D: TRBD1; size: -; J: TRBJ1-6; V: TRBV9; DNA: TGTGCCAGCAGCGCGGGACAGGTTAATTCACCCCTCCACTTT; CDR3: CASSAGQVNSPLHF
D: -; size: -; J: TRBJ1-1; V: TRBV20-1; DNA: TGCAGTGCTAGAGGGAGCCTCATGAACACTGAAGCTTTCTTT; CDR3: CSARGSLMNTEAFF
D: -; size: -; J: TRBJ1-2; V: TRBV6-5; DNA: TGTGCCAGCAGTCGCGGGGGGGGGGTCGATGGCTACACCTTC; CDR3: CASSRGGGVDGYTF
D: -; size: once; J: TRBJ2-7; V: TRBV5-4; DNA: TGTGCCAGCAGAGGCTGGACCTACGAGCAGTACTTC; CDR3: CASRGWTYEQYF
D: TRBD2; size: -; J: TRBJ2-1; V: TRBV19; DNA: TGTGCCAGTAGTTCGGTGGGGCTAGCGGGACACAATGAGCAGTTCTTC; CDR3: CASSSVGLAGHNEQFF
D: TRBD1; size: once; J: TRBJ1-2; V: TRBV19; DNA: TGTGCCAGTAGTACAGGGGACAGGGGAAGCGGCTACACCTTC; CDR3: CASSTGDRGSGYTF
D: -; size: once; J: TRBJ2-3; V: TRBV20-1; DNA: TGCAGTGCCTCCGCAAAGGGGAGCACAGATACGCAGTATTTT; CDR3: CSASAKGSTDTQYF
D: TRBD2; size: -; J: TRBJ2-5; V: TRBV24-1; DNA: TGTGCCACCAGTGACCCTAGCGGGAGTGGGGAGACCCAGTACTTC; CDR3: CATSDPSGSGETQYF
D: -; size: -; J: TRBJ2-7; V: TRBV7-6; DNA: TGTGCCAGCAGCTTAGGTCAGACAAGCGAGCAGTACTTC; CDR3: CASSLGQTSEQYF
D: -; size: many; J: TRBJ1-5; V: TRBV2; DNA: TGTGCCAGCAGTGAACAGGGTAATAGTCAGCCCCAGCATTTT; CDR3: CASSEQGNSQPQHF
D: -; size: -; J: TRBJ1-3; V: TRBV2; DNA: TGTGCCAGCAGTGATCAAGGGCCCGGAAACACCATATATTTT; CDR3: CASSDQGPGNTIYF
D: -; size: -; J: TRBJ1-4; V: TRBV14; DNA: TGTGCCAGCAGCCAAGAGGGACGGGCGGGTGAAAAACTGTTTTTT; CDR3: CASSQEGRAGEKLFF
D: -; size: many; J: TRBJ2-1; V: TRBV9; DNA: TGTGCCAGCAGCGTAGATCTACAGAACAATGAGCAGTTCTTC; CDR3: CASSVDLQNNEQFF
D: -; size: -; J: TRBJ1-2; V: TRBV7-6; DNA: TGTGCCAGCAGCTCACAGGCCTATGGCTACACCTTC; CDR3: CASSSQAYGYTF
D: -; size: -; J: TRBJ1-6; V: TRBV15; DNA: TGTGCCACCAGCAGCTCGGCGAATTCACCCCTCCACTTT; CDR3: CATSSSANSPLHF
D: -; size: few; J: TRBJ1-2; V: TRBV29-1; DNA: TGCAGCGTTGATTTCGGTAACTATGGCTACACCTTC; CDR3: CSVDFGNYGYTF
D: -; size: -; J: TRBJ2-5; V: TRBV24-1; DNA: TGTGCCACCAGTGATTTCACCAGGGCGGGAGAGACCCAGTACTTC; CDR3: CATSDFTRAGETQYF
D: TRBD1; size: many; J: TRBJ2-2; V: TRBV7-2; DNA: TGTGCCAGCAATTCCGGGACAGGGGTCTACACCGGGGAGCTGTTTTTT; CDR3: CASNSGTGVYTGELFF
D: -; size: -; J: TRBJ1-2; V: TRBV24-1; DNA: TGTGCCACCAGTGATAGCGGGGGGAACGATGGCTACACCTTC; CDR3: CATSDSGGNDGYTF
D: TRBD1; size: -; J: TRBJ2-7; V: TRBV20-1; DNA: TGCGGTGCTAGAGGGGACAGGGACTACGAGCAGTACTTC; CDR3: CGARGDRDYEQYF
D: -; size: -; J: TRBJ2-7; V: TRBV7-2; DNA: TGTGCCAGCAGCTTAGGTAGCCAGAGCGAGCAGTACTTC; CDR3: CASSLGSQSEQYF
D: TRBD1; size: few; J: TRBJ2-5; V: TRBV2; DNA: TGTGCCAGCAGCCCACAGGGGCTTGATAAGACCCAGTACTTC; CDR3: CASSPQGLDKTQYF
D: TRBD2; size: -; J: TRBJ2-7; V: TRBV2; DNA: TGTGCCAGCAGCTGGGAGCGGGGGCAGTACTTC; CDR3: CASSWERGQYF
D: -; size: -; J: TRBJ1-1; V: TRBV19; DNA: TGTGCCAGTAGTATCTCAGGGGCGAGGACTGAAGCTTTCTTT; CDR3: CASSISGARTEAFF
D: -; size: -; J: TRBJ1-2; V: TRBV7-2; DNA: TGTGCCAGCGGCTCGAGGCGGAACGGAAATGGCTACACCTTC; CDR3: CASGSRRNGNGYTF
D: TRBD1; size: -; J: TRBJ1-1; V: TRBV9; DNA: TGTGCCAGCAGCGCGGGACAGGGGTACACTGAAGCTTTCTTT; CDR3: CASSAGQGYTEAFF
D: TRBD1; size: -; J: TRBJ1-6; V: TRBV9; DNA: TGTGCCAGCAGCGTGGGGACAGGCAGTTCACCCCTCCACTTT; CDR3: CASSVGTGSSPLHF
D: -; size: many; J: TRBJ1-1; V: TRBV2; DNA: TGTGCCAGCAGTGAATCTGTAAACCTTGGGACTGAAGCTTTCTTT; CDR3: CASSESVNLGTEAFF
D: -; size: once; J: TRBJ1-5; V: TRBV19; DNA: TGTGCCACTTCACAGGGAGTCGGCAATCAGCCCCAGCATTTT; CDR3: CATSQGVGNQPQHF
D: -; size: -; J: TRBJ2-1; V: TRBV29-1; DNA: TGCAGCGTTGTGGCCGGGAGCTACGAGCAGTTCTTC; CDR3: CSVVAGSYEQFF
D: -; size: -; J: TRBJ2-1; V: TRBV7-2; DNA: TGTGCCAGCAGCTTAGTGGGCCCCGCCTGGGCGGATGAGCAGTTCTTC; CDR3: CASSLVGPAWADEQFF
D: -; size: -; J: TRBJ1-5; V: TRBV24-1; DNA: TGTGCCACCGGATCCTTGGGGGGGAGCAATCAGCCCCAGCATTTT; CDR3: CATGSLGGSNQPQHF
D: -; size: -; J: TRBJ2-1; V: TRBV29-1; DNA: TGCAGCGGTCGGGACGGTAGCTCCTACAATGAGCAGTTCTTC; CDR3: CSGRDGSSYNEQFF
D: -; size: -; J: TRBJ2-5; V: TRBV9; DNA: TGTGCCAGCAGTTACTCCTTCGGGACCCCCGAGACCCAGTACTTC; CDR3: CASSYSFGTPETQYF
D: -; size: -; J: TRBJ2-7; V: TRBV5-6; DNA: TGTGCCAGCAGCCAGGGGACCCTCAGCTCCTACGAGCAGTACTTC; CDR3: CASSQGTLSSYEQYF
D: -; size: once; J: TRBJ2-5; V: TRBV20-1; DNA: TGCAGTGCCCGGGACTCACAAGGGACATTCTACTCGGAGATCCAGTACTTC; CDR3: CSARDSQGTFYSEIQYF